This T cell receptor beta chain stems from a study of blood T cells in healthy people across ages. As for the study in general: Roughly one uniquely barcoded beta molecule per two T cells was captured. Study conclusions and caveats: Since the PBMCs were unsorted, naive and antigen-experienced cells could not be conclusively compared.

Healthy Caucasians from Russia aged roughly 6 to 90 served as donors. Combining a sample-barcoded 5' primer with a J-beta primer mix, a second PCR ran for roughly 7 to 11 cycles. Every cDNA molecule carried a tag from a template-switch adaptor bearing 12 random nucleotides. One entry per CDR3 protein, called by TCRdb with MiXCR from the 5' RACE reads. Of approximately 800,000 distinct CDR3 sequences in the sample, around 45% were seen once. CDR3 size: 16 residues. J gave up 2 bases and V 0 bases, and 2 bases lay outside the gene matches. Germline V gene lookup returns CDR1 SGHRS and CDR2 YFSETQ. This clonotype was detected ten times or more. Its antigen is undetermined.

This sequence joins TRBV5-1 and TRBJ2-3; 11 nucleotides agree with TRBD2. Sequenced input: blood. This sequence originates from an elderly man in good health. The CDR3 sequence: CASSLGLAGTTDTQYF. The CDR3 bases are TGCGCCAGCAGCTTGGGACTAGCGGGAACCACAGATACGCAGTATTTT. Complete variable domain (other parts from reference TRBV5-1 and TRBJ2-3): KAGVTQTPRYLIKTRGQQVTLSCSPISGHRSVSWYQQTPGQGLQFLFEYFSETQRNKGNFPGRFSGRQFSNSRSEMNVSTLELGDSALYLCASSLGLAGTTDTQYFGPGTRLTVL.